The clone carrying this T cell receptor (beta chain) has only a few counts. Its antigen is as yet unknown. It was RNA transcripts that yielded the amplified TCR beta CDR3 regions. TCR CDR3 regions were first amplified by RT-PCR with HTBI primers. TCRdb processed the multiplex PCR reads anew with MiXCR; each CDR3 protein has one entry. In the table there are under 350,000 distinct CDR3 sequences, 21% of which are singletons. This sample was taken from a study of T cells in Graves' hyperthyroidism and ophthalmopathy. For the study at large: Initial diagnosis, before any treatment, was when peripheral blood was collected. Notes on the study in general: Most expanded thyroid clonotypes above 0.001 also appeared in blood.

CDR1 is MGHRA and CDR2 is YSYEKL in the germline V gene. This CDR3 is built from 14 residues. V lost 4 bases and J lost 6, with 15 bases in between. Hyperthyroidism of Graves' type that showed no ophthalmopathy progression within 18 months was stable. Diagnosing involved the use of clinical symptoms, serum thyroxine and TRAb, thyroid ultrasound and orbital computed tomography. The clonotype comes from a woman between 45 and 65 years old with Graves' hyperthyroidism. The rearrangement joins TRBV4-1 to TRBJ1-2; tentatively, D is TRBD1 (6 bases). The sample taken for sequencing was blood. The CDR3 here is CASSRVGTKDGYTF. In DNA, the CDR3 is TGCGCCAGCAGCCGTGTGGGGACAAAGGATGGCTACACCTTC.